A selection of T cell receptor beta chains follows, all from one sample in a study of T-cell memory formation after mild COVID-19. Each CDR3 protein gets one entry after TCRdb re-called the 5' RACE reads with MiXCR. This table holds approximately 230,000 distinct CDR3 sequences, about 15% found once. The sequenced material came from PBMCs or a T cell subset sorted from them (not recorded which). These receptors were taken from a man aged 18 to 29 who had mild COVID-19 (a few samples of this study predate the infection). Cell type and time point are not known. Both conserved end residues are trimmed from each CDR3.

cdr3_aa v_call
ASSLSRSYEQY TRBV5-1
ASSPSSGVETQY TRBV5-1
ASSGDRAHEQY TRBV25-1
ASSLDFLGGGEQY TRBV7-8
ASRLSGYEAF TRBV28
AISEGLRGGQETQY TRBV10-3
ASSSQGANNSPLH TRBV12-3/TRBV12-4
SASGTGDD TRBV20-1
ASSLASGVNVLT TRBV7-9
ASSTDREYSNQPQH TRBV7-8
ATSRGATGRTQPQH TRBV15
ASGYYNEQF TRBV11-2
ASSFSGAYEQY TRBV5-6
SVANDYTGELF TRBV29-1
ASSSRRSGGNEQF TRBV5-1
ASSAYGGQNTGELF TRBV5-1
SARDGLANQETQY TRBV20-1
ASSSRRDRGTDTIY TRBV7-8
SARSGSMGTEAF TRBV20-1
SVGQSYTDTQY TRBV29-1
ASRALRTSGGEDEQF TRBV12-3/TRBV12-4
ASSLSPRGNYGYT TRBV7-3
ASRLREHEKLF TRBV7-8
ASSKVLGTEAF TRBV7-2
ASSYSRTLQETQY TRBV6-2/TRBV6-3
ASSQDRGGWQPQH TRBV4-1
SARVTGTDGPQH TRBV20-1
ASSSEGLNGYT TRBV7-3
ASKQGVFTEAF TRBV11-2
ASSLNLGQGAF TRBV7-9
ASSGYRAGAGELF TRBV7-2
ASQLLTSGGYNEQF TRBV5-1
ASSPSGVAYNEQF TRBV28
ASSRMPRTSGVPRDTQY TRBV11-2
ASSYTSGPHAYGYT TRBV6-6
ASSRQGPDTQY TRBV7-3